This T cell receptor beta chain was sequenced for a study of T cells in Graves' hyperthyroidism and ophthalmopathy. Whole-study results and caveats: For ophthalmopathy, model prediction preceded onset by a median around 7 months.

Criteria for exclusion of patients were uncontrolled infection, other autoimmune disease, pregnancy or lactation. Every diagnosis used clinical symptoms, serum thyroxine and TRAb, thyroid ultrasound and orbital computed tomography. TCR beta CDR3 sequences were amplified from RNA transcripts. When the TCR CDR3 underwent first-round RT-PCR, the HTBI primer set was used. TCRdb re-called the multiplex PCR reads with MiXCR, one entry per CDR3 protein. This sample has approximately 220,000 distinct CDR3 sequences; around 16% occur once, and the top ten carry roughly two fifths. The CDR3 has 14 residues. Germline CDR1 is SGHTA and CDR2 is FQGNSA. The trim removed 5 bases at V and 4 bases at J, leaving 7 bases unmatched. In the case of this clonotype: What it binds is unknown.

The TCR comes from a man aged 40-50 years with Graves' hyperthyroidism. V gene TRBV7-2 combines with J gene TRBJ2-7; 8 positions agree with TRBD1. The specimen sequenced was blood. The CDR3 spells CASSRQGIGYEQYF. CDR3 DNA sequence: TGTGCCAGCAGCAGACAGGGGATTGGGTACGAGCAGTACTTC.